The present entry profiles one TCR beta chain with its context. The antigen is undetermined. This sample is drawn from a study of CXCR3-negative and CXCR3-positive naive CD8 T cells. UMI-tagged TRB cDNA libraries were built via 5' RACE. TCRdb re-called the 5' RACE reads; one entry per CDR3 protein, DNA not given. The sample holds just under 90,000 distinct CDR3 sequences. This CDR3 has 15 amino acids. The V gene's germline CDR1 is SQVTM and CDR2 ANQGSEA. Broader study findings: With surface CD5 comparable between naive subsets, TCR strength was estimated using properties derived from the TRB CDR3. CXCR3-positive naive cells carried more hydrophobic TRB CDR3s than CXCR3-negative naive cells did.

Approximately 320,000 cells per CD8+ T cell subset were flow-sorted in triplicate. The sequence came from a human donor in good health. Some clones in this sample may be carry-over from other donors' samples. What was sequenced was naive CXCR3+ CD8+ T cells from blood. As for subset: CD45RO-CCR7+CD27+CD95- naive CD8+ T cells expressing CXCR3 (TNR3+). This rearrangement joins TRBV29-1 to TRBJ2-1; no DNA is available, so the TRBD2 call from TCRdb remains unchecked. The chain's CDR3 is CSVGYSGLPYNEQFF.